Each of the 30 T cell receptor beta chains below was sequenced from the same sample in a study of blood T cell repertoires in COVID-19. This table comes from immunoSEQ multiplex PCR, and its TCRdb copy is limited to in-frame clones, with some not included. This table holds about 170,000 clones, 79% found once. Sequencing input: PBMCs or T cells enriched from blood (not recorded which). Source of these receptors: a woman aged 70-85 years in a cohort exposed to, infected with or recovered from COVID-19 (not recorded which).

The CDR3 protein is CASSGQLNTEAFF. CDR3 DNA: TGCGCCAGCAGTGGACAGCTTAACACTGAAGCTTTCTTT. The chain employs TRBV10-2 and TRBJ1-1, with D perhaps matching TRBD1 (5 bases). V was shortened by 4 bases and J by 2 bases, with 8 bases between the two germline ends. Germline values: CDR1 WSHSY, CDR2 SAAADI. The CDR3 spans 13 residues.

The chain carries TRBV6-1 and TRBJ2-1, with 7 nucleotides matching TRBD2. This CDR3 is built from 16 residues. Looked up from germline, CDR1 is MNHNS and CDR2 is SASEGT. V was pared by 0 bases and J by 1 base, with 3 bases of the junction left unmatched. The CDR3 here is CASSEAWGGSYNEQFF. For the CDR3, the DNA is TGTGCCAGCAGTGAAGCTTGGGGGGGGTCCTACAATGAGCAGTTCTTC.

V is TRBV5-1 and J is TRBJ1-2; 9 nucleotides match TRBD1. The CDR3 consists of 15 residues. V shed 3 bases, J shed 3 bases, and the junction held 6 bases outside the gene matches. Germline-derived CDR1 and CDR2 are SGHRS and YFSETQ. The CDR3 sequence is CASSSGQGVYYGYTF. The CDR3 region has the DNA TGCGCCAGCAGCTCGGGACAGGGAGTCTACTATGGCTACACCTTC.

V and J are TRBV29-1 and TRBJ2-7; 11 bases agree with TRBD1. The ends lost 4 bases at V and 1 base at J; junction bases unmatched: 9. Germline-derived CDR1 and CDR2 are SQVTM and ANQGSEA. This CDR3 has 16 residues. The CDR3, as DNA: TGCAGCGTTGTTCGACGTGGGACAGGGGGGTCCTACGAGCAGTACTTC. Translation gives CSVVRRGTGGSYEQYF.

The V and J genes are TRBV5-1 and TRBJ1-5; no definite D call. Germline V gene sequence: CDR1 SGHRS, CDR2 YFSETQ. The germline V and J ends were trimmed by 4 bases and 6 bases, with 11 bases remaining between them. This CDR3 is built from 13 residues. The CDR3 protein is CASSLLGSQPQHF. In nucleotides, the CDR3 is TGCGCCAGCAGCCTTCTAGGTAGTCAGCCCCAGCATTTT.

This clone was observed a handful of times. The chain carries TRBV9 and TRBJ2-6; TRBD2 might be the D (7 bases). This CDR3 contains 15 residues. Germline CDR1 SGDLS, CDR2 YYNGEE. V was trimmed by 4 bases and J by 4 bases, leaving 12 bases between them. The CDR3 spells CASSPRGAGANVLTF. CDR3 bases: TGTGCCAGCAGCCCACGGGGGGCCGGGGCCAACGTCCTGACTTTC.

This clone turned up a few times. The chain uses TRBV4-1 and TRBJ2-1; TRBD1 aligns across 10 bases. Unmatched junction bases numbered 13, after V lost 8 bases and J lost 6 bases. Germline loops: CDR1 MGHRA, CDR2 YSYEKL. CDR3 length: 16 amino acids. Written as DNA, the CDR3 is TGCGCCAGCTCCCCGAGCGGACAGGGGGGCTCCAATGAGCAGTTCTTC. It specifies CASSPSGQGGSNEQFF.

This clone was counted a few times. The chain employs TRBV7-3 and TRBJ1-5, with D hard to call. V gave up 2 bases and J gave up 4 bases, with 6 bases separating them. CDR1 is SGHTA and CDR2 is FQGTGA in the germline V gene. The CDR3 totals 13 residues. The CDR3 bases are TGTGCCAGCAGCTTATCGGGGAATCAGCCCCAGCATTTT. Translated: CASSLSGNQPQHF.

The rearrangement uses TRBV9 and TRBJ2-3; D is possibly TRBD2 (6 bases). The CDR3 runs to 16 residues. Germline values: CDR1 SGDLS, CDR2 YYNGEE. Trimming took off 4 bases at V and 3 bases at J, with 18 bases between the two ends. DNA of the CDR3: TGTGCCAGCAGCCCCCCCGACAGTAGCGGTACAGATACGCAGTATTTT. Translation gives CASSPPDSSGTDTQYF.

This clone was observed a few times. The V gene is TRBV10-2, the J gene TRBJ1-1, with D perhaps matching TRBD1 (5 bases). The CDR3 runs to 14 residues. The V end lost 7 bases, the J end lost 3 bases, and 15 bases lay between the germline ends. Germline CDR1 WSHSY, CDR2 SAAADI. Here the CDR3 reads CASKKGGGDTEAFF. The CDR3 DNA reads as TGCGCCAGCAAGAAGGGCGGAGGGGACACTGAAGCTTTCTTT.

DNA of the CDR3: TGTGCCAGCAGCTTATTTGGAGGGACGGAGCAGTACTTC. This translates into CASSLFGGTEQYF. The genes are TRBV7-9 and TRBJ2-7, with TRBD2 as a possible D gene (6 bases). The CDR3 is 13 amino acids. The V gene's germline CDR1 is SEHNR and CDR2 FQNEAQ (reference sequence). V gave up 2 bases and J gave up 7 bases, with 12 bases separating them.

The rearrangement links TRBV5-5 to TRBJ2-1; TRBD2 matches 7 bases. From germline, CDR1 is SGHKS and CDR2 YYEKEE (reference sequence). CDR3 length: 14 residues. The V gene end was trimmed by 4 bases and the J gene end by 7 bases; junction bases not matched to a gene: 8. CDR3 amino acids: CASSPSWGGNEQFF. The CDR3 nucleotides read TGTGCCAGCAGCCCTTCCTGGGGGGGGAATGAGCAGTTCTTC.

The V and J genes are TRBV18 and TRBJ2-2, with TRBD2 matching over 11 bases. V lost 6 bases to trimming and J lost 2 bases; unmatched junction nucleotides: 5. CDR1 KGHSH and CDR2 LQKENI come from the germline V gene. The CDR3 contains 16 residues. The CDR3 DNA reads as TGTGCCAGCTCGCTTGGACTAGCGGGCAACACCGGGGAGCTGTTTTTT. Translated, it gives CASSLGLAGNTGELFF.

This chain connects TRBV3-1 (or the pseudogene TRBV3-2) to TRBJ2-6, with TRBD1 matching 10 bases. Germline assignment: CDR1 LGHDT and CDR2 YNNKEL (reference sequence). Trimming at V came to 5 bases and at J to 2 bases, leaving 9 bases not matched to a gene. This CDR3 is 18 amino acids long. The DNA for the CDR3 is TGTGCCAGCAGCTTCTTGGGACAGGGGAGTACTGGGGCCAACGTCCTGACTTTC. This encodes CASSFLGQGSTGANVLTF.

This clone came up once. The genes are TRBV7-6 and TRBJ2-7, with TRBD1 matching 9 bases. The CDR3 contains 15 residues. The V gene end was trimmed by 1 base and the J gene end by 3 bases; junction bases not matched to a gene: 4. Germline CDR1 is SGHVS and CDR2 is FNYEAQ. This CDR3 is CASSLDRTGVYEQYF. In nucleotides, the CDR3 is TGTGCCAGCAGCTTAGATAGGACAGGGGTCTACGAGCAGTACTTC.

This clone was counted once. This sequence joins TRBV9 and TRBJ1-1; 7 nucleotides line up with TRBD1. The CDR3 runs to 15 residues. Losses at the gene ends were 0 bases for V and 4 bases for J; bases not matched to a gene: 6. CDR1 is SGDLS and CDR2 is YYNGEE in the germline V gene. The CDR3 DNA sequence: TGTGCCAGCAGCGTAGATCCAGGGGGGAGCACTGAAGCTTTCTTT. Translating it yields CASSVDPGGSTEAFF.

V usage is TRBV28 and J usage is TRBJ1-5, with TRBD1 identical over 12 bases. With V trimmed by 6 bases and J by 4 bases, 16 bases remained unmatched. The CDR3 has 19 amino acids. Looked up from germline, CDR1 is MDHEN and CDR2 is SYDVKM. The CDR3 protein is CASSPARGTGGAANQPQHF. The CDR3 bases are TGTGCCAGCAGCCCAGCCCGGGGGACAGGGGGCGCGGCTAATCAGCCCCAGCATTTT.

J is TRBJ2-3 and V is TRBV5-1, with TRBD2 identical over 12 bases. With 1 base clipped from V and 5 bases from J, the junction kept 5 bases outside the gene matches. From germline, CDR1 is SGHRS and CDR2 YFSETQ. This CDR3 contains 16 residues. The CDR3 reads CASSLPLAGGEDTQYF. In DNA form, the CDR3 reads TGCGCCAGCAGCTTGCCTCTAGCGGGGGGGGAAGATACGCAGTATTTT.

The rearrangement uses TRBV24-1 and TRBJ2-5; 9 bases match TRBD1. CDR1 and CDR2 (germline): KGHDR, SFDVKD. After removal of 4 bases from V and 4 bases from J, the junction contained 6 bases not matched to a gene. The CDR3 extends over 15 amino acids. The CDR3 region is CATSEPGTGRETQYF. DNA for the CDR3: TGTGCCACCAGTGAGCCCGGGACAGGGAGAGAGACCCAGTACTTC.

V is TRBV18 and J is TRBJ2-7, with TRBD2 identical over 9 bases. V lost 6 bases to trimming and J lost 2 bases; unmatched junction nucleotides: 8. The germline V gene has CDR1 KGHSH and CDR2 LQKENI. CDR3 length: 15 amino acids. CDR3 nucleotides: TGTGCCAGCTCCCCAGGTAGCGGGAGACCCTACGAGCAGTACTTC. This encodes CASSPGSGRPYEQYF. Full variable domain (outside the CDR3, taken from reference TRBV18 and TRBJ2-7): NAGVMQNPRHLVRRRGQEARLRCSPMKGHSHVYWYRQLPEEGLKFMVYLQKENIIDESGMPKERFSAEFPKEGPSILRIQQVVRGDSAAYFCASSPGSGRPYEQYFGPGTRLTVT.

The CDR3 region has the DNA TGTGCCAGCAGCCCGCAACAGGGATACGAAGCTTTCTTT. This sequence encodes CASSPQQGYEAFF. The gene calls are TRBV7-3 and TRBJ1-1, with D possibly being TRBD1 (6 bases). With 5 bases removed from V and 8 bases from J, the gap between germline ends came to 15 bases. Germline V gene data show CDR1 as SGHTA and CDR2 as FQGTGA. The CDR3 contains 13 residues.

The V call is TRBV3-1 (or the pseudogene TRBV3-2), the J call TRBJ1-3, with unresolved D. CDR1 LGHDT and CDR2 YNNKEL come from the germline V gene (reference sequence). This CDR3 is built from 15 residues. V was clipped by 1 base and J by 0 bases, with 7 bases between them. The CDR3 here is CASSQAGGSGNTIYF. The DNA of the CDR3 is TGTGCCAGCAGCCAAGCAGGAGGCTCTGGAAACACCATATATTTT.

This clone was counted between two and nine times. This sequence joins TRBV27 and TRBJ2-3; D not certain. Germline CDR1 MNHEY, CDR2 SMNVEV (reference sequence). V was cut by 6 bases and J by 3 bases, with 13 bases left in between. This CDR3 is 14 amino acids long. DNA for the CDR3: TGTGCCAGCAGCCCGAGGCTACTAACAGATACGCAGTATTTT. It is translated as CASSPRLLTDTQYF.

This clone has only a few counts. In nucleotides, the CDR3 is TGCGCCAGCAGCAAGGGACAGGGGGCTTTTGAGACCCAGTACTTC. Translating gives CASSKGQGAFETQYF. This chain links TRBV5-1 with TRBJ2-5, with 12 bases aligning to TRBD1. The germline V gene encodes CDR1 SGHRS and CDR2 YFSETQ. V shed 4 bases and J 5 bases; nucleotides not matched to a gene: 6. The CDR3 is 15 residues long.

This clone appeared a few times. This sample includes further DNA sequences coding for the same CDR3. The chain is built from TRBV7-9 and TRBJ1-3; TRBD1 matches 8 bases. The CDR3 sequence is 14 residues long. Germline V gene data show CDR1 as SEHNR and CDR2 as FQNEAQ (reference sequence). With 5 bases clipped from V and 2 bases from J, the junction kept 2 bases outside the gene matches. Written as DNA, the CDR3 is TGTGCCAGCAGCCGACAGGGGACTGGAAACACCATATATTTT. Translated, it gives CASSRQGTGNTIYF.

DNA of the CDR3: TGTGCCATCATCGGGGAGGATGGGAACGAGCAGTACTTC. Translated, it gives CAIIGEDGNEQYF. The chain is built from TRBV28 and TRBJ2-7; tentative D call: TRBD2 (6 bases). Germline V lookup: CDR1 MDHEN, CDR2 SYDVKM. Trimming left V 10 bases short and J 5 bases short, with 18 bases between. The CDR3 is made up of 13 amino acids. Together with reference TRBV28 and TRBJ2-7, the CDR3 gives the full variable domain: DVKVTQSSRYLVKRTGEKVFLECVQDMDHENMFWYRQDPGLGLRLIYFSYDVKMKEKGDIPEGYSVSREKKERFSLILESASTNQTSMYLCAIIGEDGNEQYFGPGTRLTVT.

Here the CDR3 reads CASSQDFGLLAGRYPYNEQFF. The CDR3 region has the DNA TGCGCCAGCAGCCAAGATTTCGGGTTACTAGCGGGCAGGTACCCCTACAATGAGCAGTTCTTC. The chain carries TRBV4-1 and TRBJ2-1; 9 bases line up with TRBD2. Germline assignment: CDR1 MGHRA and CDR2 YSYEKL. V shed 0 bases and J 2 bases; nucleotides not matched to a gene: 17. The CDR3 length is 21 residues.

The chain has TRBV6-1 and TRBJ1-5, with 9 bases that match TRBD1. J gave up 6 bases and V 2 bases, and 5 bases lay outside the gene matches. Germline values: CDR1 MNHNS, CDR2 SASEGT. This CDR3 has 15 amino acids. The CDR3 nucleotides are TGTGCCAGCAGTGAAAGGGACAGGGCCACTCAGCCCCAGCATTTT. Protein: CASSERDRATQPQHF.

This CDR3 is CAISPRTGEHTGELFF. The CDR3, as DNA: TGTGCCATCAGCCCAAGGACGGGAGAGCACACCGGGGAGCTGTTTTTT. This chain uses TRBV10-3 with TRBJ2-2, with D perhaps TRBD2 (6 bases). Germline lookup yields CDR1 ENHRY and CDR2 SYGVKD. V gave up 6 bases and J gave up 3 bases, with 17 bases separating them. This CDR3 is built from 16 residues.

This sequence joins TRBV3-1 (or the pseudogene TRBV3-2) and TRBJ1-2; D call uncertain. The ends were cut back, 4 bases at V and 8 bases at J, with 14 bases in the middle. The CDR3 has 13 amino acids. Germline loops: CDR1 LGHDT, CDR2 YNNKEL (reference sequence). The CDR3 DNA is TGTGCCAGCAGCCTTAAAGGGTCGGGAGGCTACACCTTC. The encoded protein is CASSLKGSGGYTF.